Given below is one T cell receptor beta chain in context. What it recognizes is unknown. Germline CDR1 is SGHAT and CDR2 is FQNNGV. V lost 5 bases, J lost 3 bases, and 9 bases stayed unmatched. This CDR3 comprises 18 residues. One entry per CDR3 protein, called by TCRdb with MiXCR from the reads. The sample has under 600,000 distinct CDR3 sequences, approximately 16% seen once. This sample stems from a study of T cell repertoires in cytomegalovirus infection. Study context: Public TCR beta signatures provided an indication of both CMV infection and a matching HLA type.

Study-wide points: The ex vivo response was dominated by HLA-C-restricted CMV-specific TCR beta clonotypes. CMV carriers having the relevant HLA were flagged by cumulative public TCR beta family frequency.

This rearrangement joins TRBV11-2 to TRBJ2-1; TRBD2 matches at 14 bases. The sample taken for sequencing was CD8+ T cells from PBMCs. The sequence was collected from a human donor in good health (CMV status not recorded). Some clones in this sample may be carry-over from other donors' samples. CDR3 sequence: CASSLLRTSGGFYNEQFF. CDR3 in DNA: TGTGCCAGCAGCCTTCTCCGGACTAGCGGGGGGTTCTACAATGAGCAGTTCTTC.